The entry below gives a single T cell receptor (beta chain) sequence along with its context. Its specificity is not known. Germline loops: CDR1 SGHAT, CDR2 FQNNGV. Unmatched junction bases numbered 3, after V lost 5 bases and J lost 4 bases. The CDR3 totals 15 residues. The data belong to a study of cytomegalovirus exposure and HLA in healthy donors. General study results and limits: Presence/absence results assume similar sequencing depth per donor, which may not hold. Researchers reported in a later analysis that a missense DCLRE1C variant was tied to TCR beta V- and J-gene trimming.

It was with 60 Vbeta and 13 Jbeta primers that the PCR ran. The method was immunoSEQ multiplex PCR; TCRdb's version includes in-frame clones alone and lacks a portion of them. The data hold 200,000 to 250,000 clones, with more than 70% observed a single time. The sequencing input was PBMCs. This clonotype was obtained from a human donor in good health. This chain uses TRBV11-2 with TRBJ1-6; 9 nucleotides match TRBD1. The CDR3 here is CASSKTGGYNSPLHF. CDR3 nucleotides: TGTGCCAGCAGCAAGACAGGGGGTTATAATTCACCCCTCCACTTT.